The next 13 T cell receptor beta chains were all read from a single sample in a study of blood T cell repertoires in COVID-19. Data came from immunoSEQ multiplex PCR; TCRdb stores just in-frame clones and leaves some out. The repertoire holds tens of thousands of clones, about 89% seen once, with around 7.3% in the top ten. Sample: peripheral blood. Receptor source: an older woman with active or convalescent COVID-19.

This clone was found once. The chain links TRBV20-1 to TRBJ1-2, with a weak D call TRBD1 (5 bases). Germline loops: CDR1 DFQATT, CDR2 SNEGSKA (reference sequence). There are 11 residues in the CDR3. V lost 3 bases to trimming and J lost 4 bases, with 6 bases between them. The CDR3 DNA follows: TGCAGTGCTAGGGGGGGCTATGGCTACACCTTC. Encoded protein: CSARGGYGYTF.

J is TRBJ2-5 and V is TRBV30, with 7 positions matching TRBD2. After removal of 1 base from V and 7 bases from J, the junction contained 15 bases not matched to a gene. Germline V CDR1 and CDR2: GTSNPN, SVGIG (reference sequence). This CDR3 comprises 16 residues. The CDR3 DNA reads as TGTGCCTGGAGTGGGGGGGGAGGACCCGGCGTCGGGACCCAGTACTTC. Protein: CAWSGGGGPGVGTQYF.

This chain uses TRBV9 with TRBJ1-2; a possible D gene is TRBD1 (5 bases). V dropped 3 bases and J dropped 4 bases, with 13 bases sitting between them. The germline CDR1 and CDR2 sequences are SGDLS and YYNGEE. This CDR3 contains 14 residues. In DNA form, the CDR3 reads TGTGCCAGCAGCGGAAGACAGATCCTCTATGGCTACACCTTC. This translates into CASSGRQILYGYTF.

The rearrangement uses TRBV7-8 and TRBJ1-6, with D possibly being TRBD1 (6 bases). V dropped 6 bases and J dropped 3 bases, with 12 bases sitting between them. CDR1 and CDR2 (germline): SGHVS, FQNEAQ. This CDR3 has 15 amino acids. CDR3 in DNA: TGTGCCAGCAGTCCACAGGGAAACTATAATTCACCCCTCCACTTT. Translation gives CASSPQGNYNSPLHF.

The V gene is TRBV6-2 or TRBV6-3, the J gene TRBJ2-5; the match to TRBD2 covers 8 bases. CDR1 and CDR2 (germline): MNHEY, SVGEGT. The CDR3 is 14 residues long. Trimming took 5 bases from V and 1 from J; bases not matched to a gene: 3. The CDR3 region has the DNA TGTGCCAGCAGTGGACTAGCACCCCAAGAGACCCAGTACTTC. Its translation: CASSGLAPQETQYF.

The chain recombines TRBV30 with TRBJ2-2; TRBD1 matches 12 bases. In germline, CDR1 is GTSNPN, CDR2 SVGIG (reference sequence). J gave up 2 bases and V 2 bases, and 3 bases lay outside the gene matches. This CDR3 is built from 16 residues. CDR3 residues: CAWSRGQGANTGELFF. The CDR3, as DNA: TGTGCCTGGAGTAGGGGACAGGGGGCAAACACCGGGGAGCTGTTTTTT.

The V and J genes are TRBV14 and TRBJ2-3; maybe TRBD2 (5 bases). With 4 bases removed from V and 3 bases from J, the gap between germline ends came to 23 bases. The CDR3 sequence is 18 residues long. From germline, CDR1 is SGHDN and CDR2 FVKESK. CDR3 in DNA: TGTGCCAGCAGCCCTGGACTGTCTTCGTCCACAAGGACAGATACGCAGTATTTT. Translation gives CASSPGLSSSTRTDTQYF.

This chain uses TRBV2 with TRBJ1-1; D is ambiguous. CDR3 length equals 12 residues. Germline V gene data show CDR1 as SNHLY and CDR2 as FYNNEI. Trimming removed 3 bases at V and 11 bases at J, with 13 bases between. CDR3 DNA: TGTGCCAGCAGTGAGGGCACCGACGTCGCTTTCTTT. Translation: CASSEGTDVAFF.

The V and J genes are TRBV29-1 and TRBJ2-7; TRBD2 might be the D (6 bases). Germline V gives CDR1 SQVTM, CDR2 ANQGSEA. The CDR3 extends over 16 amino acids. This chain's CDR3 is CSSRKIGRRGPGEQYF. CDR3 in DNA: TGCAGTAGCCGGAAGATTGGGAGGAGGGGCCCCGGGGAGCAGTACTTC.

This rearrangement joins TRBV7-3 to TRBJ2-3; TRBD2 matches 9 bases. The CDR3 totals 16 residues. Trimming cost V 6 bases and J 5 bases; bases outside gene matches: 12. From germline, CDR1 is SGHTA and CDR2 FQGTGA. CDR3 nucleotide sequence: TGTGCCAGCAGTTCGATTAGCGGGAGTAGGATAGATACGCAGTATTTT. Residues: CASSSISGSRIDTQYF.

The rearrangement joins TRBV28 to TRBJ1-3, with D maybe TRBD1 (5 bases). The CDR3 length is 13 residues. Trimming removed 3 bases from V and 2 bases from J, with 5 bases in between. Germline CDR1 and CDR2: MDHEN and SYDVKM. In DNA, the CDR3 is TGTGCCAGCAGTTTGACAGCTGGAAACACCATATATTTT. It specifies CASSLTAGNTIYF. Looking up the rest from reference TRBV28 and TRBJ1-3 gives the full variable domain: DVKVTQSSRYLVKRTGEKVFLECVQDMDHENMFWYRQDPGLGLRLIYFSYDVKMKEKGDIPEGYSVSREKKERFSLILESASTNQTSMYLCASSLTAGNTIYFGEGSWLTVV.

This chain links TRBV12-3 or TRBV12-4 with TRBJ1-1; D not resolved. V was clipped by 3 bases and J by 7 bases, with 9 bases between them. This CDR3 comprises 12 residues. DNA for the CDR3: TGTGCCAGCAGTTTGAATTACATTGAAGCTTTCTTT. It codes for CASSLNYIEAFF.

This clone came up once. The V gene is TRBV6-1, the J gene TRBJ1-6; the D gene is possibly TRBD1 (6 bases). V lost 1 base, J lost 7 bases, and 11 bases lay in between. This CDR3 region has 15 residues. Germline V gene lookup returns CDR1 MNHNS and CDR2 SASEGT. CDR3 protein: CASSEVSRGNSPLHF. DNA for the CDR3: TGTGCCAGCAGTGAAGTATCGAGGGGGAATTCACCCCTCCACTTT.